This TCR beta chain appears in the sequencing data of a study of CD8 T cells in ankylosing spondylitis. General observations from the study: Before this, some motif variants had been reported in reactive arthritis synovial fluid and blood. What seemed typical of ankylosing spondylitis blood was a TCR beta motif built from about 8 highly homologous variants.

As to this clonotype: The target antigen is unknown.

TCRdb re-called the 5' RACE reads with MiXCR, one entry per CDR3 protein. The sample has a few hundred thousand distinct CDR3 sequences, about a fifth seen once. The receptor comes from a male donor with ankylosing spondylitis. Source material: blood, either unsorted or a sorted T cell fraction (not recorded which).

The CDR3 region has the DNA TGTGCCAGCATCAACAGGGTTAGTACTGAAGCTTTCTTT. Translation gives CASINRVSTEAFF. The rearrangement uses TRBV12-3 or TRBV12-4 and TRBJ1-1; maybe TRBD1 (6 bases). Deletions cut 7 bases from V and 5 bases from J, with 14 bases between. The CDR3 has 13 residues.